These 27 T cell receptor beta chains were sequenced from one sample in a study of blood T cell repertoires in COVID-19. Clones were sequenced by immunoSEQ multiplex PCR, and TCRdb holds only the in-frame ones, with some missing. The sample includes under 200,000 clones, 88% of them seen just once. Sequenced material: PBMCs or T cells enriched from blood (not recorded which). The source is a woman aged 50 to 60 who had recovered from COVID-19.

This chain joins TRBV7-2 and TRBJ2-5; D perhaps matches TRBD1 (5 bases). Between the trimmed V and J ends, which lost 5 bases and 5 bases, there was a span of 12 bases. Germline V gene lookup returns CDR1 SGHTA and CDR2 FQGNSA. The CDR3 covers 13 residues. The CDR3 sequence is CASSLGRGETQYF. The CDR3 region has the DNA TGTGCCAGCAGCCTGGGAAGGGGTGAGACCCAGTACTTC.

This clone appeared once. The chain combines TRBV5-4 with TRBJ2-7, with TRBD2 matching over 9 bases. Germline CDR1 reads SGHNT; CDR2 reads YYREEE (reference sequence). The CDR3 is made up of 16 amino acids. V was clipped by 1 base and J by 4 bases; unmatched bases: 9. CDR3 bases: TGTGCCAGCAGCTTGCCGGGGCGGGGGGGCTTGTACGAGCAGTACTTC. Residues: CASSLPGRGGLYEQYF.

The chain combines TRBV3-1 (or the pseudogene TRBV3-2) with TRBJ1-2; D gene unclear. CDR1 is LGHDT, CDR2 YNNKEL, per germline (reference sequence). This CDR3 is built from 15 residues. V lost 6 bases and J lost 4, with 18 bases in between. In DNA form, the CDR3 reads TGTGCCAGCAGGGATATCAGCGGGCTAGTCTATGGCTACACCTTC. It yields the protein CASRDISGLVYGYTF.

CDR3: CASSQDDLVGTEKLFF. CDR3 sequence (DNA): TGCGCCAGCAGCCAAGATGACTTGGTGGGTACAGAAAAACTGTTTTTT. The chain employs TRBV4-1 and TRBJ1-4; no clear D gene. Trimming removed 0 bases at V and 8 bases at J, with 16 bases between. Germline lookup yields CDR1 MGHRA and CDR2 YSYEKL. The CDR3 is 16 amino acids.

This clone was counted once. The rearrangement uses TRBV9 and TRBJ1-2, with D tentatively TRBD1 (5 bases). V shed 4 bases and J shed 8 bases, with 15 bases lying between them. Germline V gives CDR1 SGDLS, CDR2 YYNGEE. CDR3 size: 13 residues. The CDR3 sequence is CASSPSQGGGYTF. CDR3 in DNA: TGTGCCAGCAGCCCTAGTCAGGGTGGGGGCTACACCTTC.

The chain combines TRBV19 with TRBJ1-1; TRBD1 might be the D (5 bases). The V end lost 5 bases, the J end lost 0 bases, and 10 bases lay between the germline ends. Germline V gene data show CDR1 as LNHDA and CDR2 as SQIVND (reference sequence). The CDR3 is 14 residues long. The CDR3 reads CASSYQGLNTEAFF. DNA of the CDR3: TGTGCCAGTAGTTACCAGGGCTTGAACACTGAAGCTTTCTTT.

The genes are TRBV7-9 and TRBJ2-5; D remains ambiguous. Looked up from germline, CDR1 is SEHNR and CDR2 is FQNEAQ (reference sequence). The CDR3 sequence is 12 residues long. V lost 1 base and J 7 bases, leaving 7 bases between the germline ends. CDR3 sequence reads: CASSLGAGTQYF. CDR3 sequence (DNA): TGTGCCAGCAGCTTAGGGGCCGGGACCCAGTACTTC.

V is TRBV6-2 or TRBV6-3 and J is TRBJ2-2; TRBD1 matches at 8 bases. Germline assignment: CDR1 MNHEY and CDR2 SVGEGT. V lost 5 bases, J lost 1 base, and 3 bases stayed unmatched. The CDR3 has 15 residues. CDR3 residues: CASSDRGKNTGELFF. The CDR3 nucleotides are TGTGCCAGCAGTGACAGGGGAAAGAACACCGGGGAGCTGTTTTTT.

The chain links TRBV6-2 or TRBV6-3 to TRBJ2-7; the D is unclear. The CDR3 sequence is 16 residues long. CDR1 and CDR2 from the germline V gene are MNHEY and SVGEGT. Trimming left V 5 bases short and J 5 bases short, with 22 bases between. The CDR3 spells CASSRVNRVFRNEQYF. CDR3 DNA: TGTGCCAGCAGTCGCGTCAACAGAGTATTTCGGAACGAGCAGTACTTC.

The rearrangement joins TRBV4-1 to TRBJ2-3; D ambiguous. V lost 0 bases, J lost 0 bases, and 10 bases lay in between. The CDR3 consists of 16 residues. In germline, CDR1 is MGHRA, CDR2 YSYEKL. CDR3 coding DNA: TGCGCCAGCAGCCAAGATTCTGGCGGTAGCACAGATACGCAGTATTTT. It yields the protein CASSQDSGGSTDTQYF.

V usage is TRBV19 and J usage is TRBJ1-2; D remains unclear. Trimming left V 3 bases short and J 4 bases short, with 9 bases between. The CDR3 is 13 amino acids. Germline CDR1 LNHDA, CDR2 SQIVND (reference sequence). The CDR3 DNA sequence: TGTGCCAGTAGTATGGAGGTTCGCTATGGCTACACCTTC. This gives the protein CASSMEVRYGYTF.

This clone has only a few counts. CDR3 loop: CASSLGAGRDTQYF. CDR3 DNA: TGTGCCAGCAGCTTAGGGGCAGGGCGGGATACGCAGTATTTT. This chain uses TRBV7-3 with TRBJ2-3; a possible D gene is TRBD1 (5 bases). Trimming removed 2 bases from V and 6 bases from J, with 12 bases in between. The CDR3 sequence is 14 residues long. Germline assignment: CDR1 SGHTA and CDR2 FQGTGA.

This clone was seen once. The genes are TRBV5-4 and TRBJ2-1; the match to TRBD2 covers 8 bases. V lost 4 bases, J lost 4 bases, and 13 bases stayed unmatched. There are 17 residues in the CDR3. Germline CDR1 and CDR2: SGHNT and YYREEE (reference sequence). The CDR3 DNA reads as TGTGCCAGCAGCCTCCGTCTTGGAACTAGCGGATACAATGAGCAGTTCTTC. Protein product: CASSLRLGTSGYNEQFF.

The chain carries TRBV6-1 and TRBJ1-1; D perhaps matches TRBD1 (6 bases). V lost 3 bases and J lost 5, with 13 bases in between. The CDR3 loop spans 14 amino acids. Germline-derived CDR1 and CDR2 are MNHNS and SASEGT. CDR3 amino acids: CASSDRGGQTEAFF. CDR3 DNA sequence: TGTGCCAGCAGTGACAGGGGTGGGCAGACTGAAGCTTTCTTT.

The rearrangement links TRBV7-3 to TRBJ2-3, with D perhaps TRBD2 (5 bases). Germline V gene sequence: CDR1 SGHTA, CDR2 FQGTGA. V was pared by 7 bases and J by 1 base, with 12 bases between. This CDR3 has 14 amino acids. CDR3 DNA sequence: TGTGCCAGCAAGGCGGGCCCCCGCACAGATACGCAGTATTTT. It translates to CASKAGPRTDTQYF.

J is TRBJ2-3 and V is TRBV24-1, with unresolved D. The V gene's germline CDR1 is KGHDR and CDR2 SFDVKD. The CDR3 runs 11 residues. Trimming shortened V by 6 bases and J by 4 bases, and 4 bases separated the two germline ends. CDR3 sequence: CATSSADTQYF. In DNA, the CDR3 is TGTGCCACCAGTTCCGCAGATACGCAGTATTTT.

The gene calls are TRBV7-3 and TRBJ1-2, with D perhaps TRBD1 (6 bases). Germline values: CDR1 SGHTA, CDR2 FQGTGA. The V end was cut by 2 bases, the J end by 4 bases, with 14 bases between. This CDR3 is built from 15 residues. The CDR3 spells CASSLATGTPYGYTF. The CDR3 DNA follows: TGTGCCAGCAGCTTAGCGACAGGCACACCCTATGGCTACACCTTC.

This clone came up a few times. The chain joins TRBV12-3 or TRBV12-4 to TRBJ1-6; D uncertain. Trimming pared 3 bases from V and 9 bases from J, leaving 3 bases between. The CDR3 is 11 amino acids. For the CDR3, the DNA is TGTGCCAGCAGTTTCGGTTCACCCCTCCACTTT. This gives the protein CASSFGSPLHF.

V usage is TRBV7-9 and J usage is TRBJ1-1; tentatively, D is TRBD1 (5 bases). The ends were cut back, 5 bases at V and 1 base at J, with 11 bases in the middle. This CDR3 has 14 residues. Germline loops: CDR1 SEHNR, CDR2 FQNEAQ (reference sequence). The CDR3 sequence is CASSPRQRNTEAFF. The CDR3 bases are TGTGCCAGCAGCCCCAGACAGAGGAACACTGAAGCTTTCTTT. Combining the CDR3 with reference TRBV7-9 and TRBJ1-1 gives the whole variable domain DTGVSQNPRHKITKRGQNVTFRCDPISEHNRLYWYRQTLGQGPEFLTYFQNEAQLEKSRLLSDRFSAERPKGSFSTLEIQRTEQGDSAMYLCASSPRQRNTEAFFGQGTRLTVV.

The gene calls are TRBV9 and TRBJ1-6, with 9 bases that match TRBD1. The CDR3 totals 15 residues. Germline trimming cut 6 bases from V and 7 bases from J; bases unmatched to any gene: 8. The germline V gene has CDR1 SGDLS and CDR2 YYNGEE. Written as DNA, the CDR3 is TGTGCCAGCACCACTGCCGGGACAGGGAATTCACCCCTCCACTTT. Its protein product is CASTTAGTGNSPLHF.

The chain couples TRBV4-2 to TRBJ1-1, with 9 bases aligning to TRBD1. J lost 3 bases, V lost 4 bases, and 3 bases had no gene match. CDR3 length: 14 amino acids. Germline assignment: CDR1 LGHNA and CDR2 YNFKEQ. The CDR3 DNA follows: TGTGCCAGCAGCCCCCGGGACAGGGACACTGAAGCTTTCTTT. Protein: CASSPRDRDTEAFF.

This sequence joins TRBV6-2 or TRBV6-3 and TRBJ2-3; 10 bases match TRBD2. Looked up from germline, CDR1 is MNHEY and CDR2 is SVGEGT. J gave up 0 bases and V 4 bases, and 10 bases lay outside the gene matches. The CDR3 loop spans 18 amino acids. The CDR3 region is CASSFKAGGLDSTDTQYF. CDR3 DNA: TGTGCCAGCAGTTTCAAAGCGGGGGGGCTTGATAGCACAGATACGCAGTATTTT.

This chain connects TRBV9 to TRBJ1-5; D possibly corresponds to TRBD1 (6 bases). V shed 4 bases and J shed 1 base, with 12 bases lying between them. Germline CDR1 reads SGDLS; CDR2 reads YYNGEE. The CDR3 covers 15 residues. The chain's CDR3 is CASSPYRDSNQPQHF. In DNA form, the CDR3 reads TGTGCCAGCAGCCCGTACAGGGACAGCAATCAGCCCCAGCATTTT.

The chain combines TRBV4-1 with TRBJ2-7; 8 bases line up with TRBD2. The V gene's germline CDR1 is MGHRA and CDR2 YSYEKL. Germline trimming cut 0 bases from V and 2 bases from J; bases unmatched to any gene: 9. This CDR3 spans 17 amino acids. The DNA for the CDR3 is TGCGCCAGCAGCCAAGAATGGCGAAGCGGGGGAACCTACGAGCAGTACTTC. Translating it yields CASSQEWRSGGTYEQYF.

This clone was found once. This chain uses TRBV18 with TRBJ2-7; TRBD1 is a possible D gene (8 bases). The germline V gene encodes CDR1 KGHSH and CDR2 LQKENI. V was trimmed by 5 bases and J by 6 bases, leaving 14 bases between them. This CDR3 spans 13 amino acids. The CDR3 DNA sequence: TGTGCCAGCTCAGGACAGGGCGGGGGCGAGCAGTACTTC. Residues: CASSGQGGGEQYF.

V and J are TRBV6-6 and TRBJ1-6; D remains unclear. CDR1 and CDR2 (germline): MNHNY, SVGAGI (reference sequence). The CDR3 totals 15 residues. Trimming took off 6 bases at V and 0 bases at J, with 9 bases between the two ends. CDR3 in DNA: TGTGCCAGCAGCCTAGATAGCTCCTATAATTCACCCCTCCACTTT. Its protein is CASSLDSSYNSPLHF.

The V gene is TRBV5-1, the J gene TRBJ1-2; no clear D. The V gene lost 0 bases and the J gene lost 8 bases, with 11 bases spanning the gap. This CDR3 has 13 amino acids. Germline values: CDR1 SGHRS, CDR2 YFSETQ. CDR3 bases: TGCGCCAGCAGCTTGGGCGGCCGAAGAGGCTACACCTTC. Residues: CASSLGGRRGYTF.